The clone carrying this T cell receptor (beta chain) has only a few counts. Data came from immunoSEQ multiplex PCR; TCRdb stores just in-frame clones and leaves some out. The repertoire holds 200,000 to 250,000 clones, 81% seen once, with 7.5% in the top ten. The data were taken from a study of blood T cell repertoires in COVID-19. Study background: T cells, B-cell-depleted T cells, or PBMCs provided the cDNA or gDNA that served as material.

Germline V CDR1 and CDR2: SGHTA, FQGNSA. The CDR3 extends over 15 amino acids. V lost 3 bases, J lost 4 bases, and 5 bases stayed unmatched. Material for sequencing was peripheral blood. The chain has TRBV7-2 and TRBJ1-4; 7 bases fit TRBD1. The receptor comes from a woman over 75 with COVID-19, enrolled during active disease. CDR3 nucleotide sequence: TGTGCCAGCAGCTTGGGGACAGCGTATAATGAAAAACTGTTTTTT. Translated, it gives CASSLGTAYNEKLFF.